The 13 T cell receptor beta chains presented below share a single source sample, sequenced in a study of graft-versus-host responses after intestinal transplantation. TCRdb's table, derived via immunoSEQ multiplex PCR, lists solely in-frame clones and lacks some. The sample holds roughly 50,000 clones, roughly nine tenths seen once. The sample was PBMCs, taken more than 650 days after intestinal transplant. These receptors were collected from a human patient who received an intestinal transplant, so some T cells may come from the graft donor.

The chain is built from TRBV19 and TRBJ1-2; D remains unclear. V was clipped by 3 bases and J by 4 bases, with 9 bases between them. The germline V gene encodes CDR1 LNHDA and CDR2 SQIVND (reference sequence). The CDR3 length is 13 residues. In nucleotides, the CDR3 is TGTGCCAGTAGTATGAAAGGTGTCTATGGCTACACCTTC. This gives the protein CASSMKGVYGYTF. The whole variable domain, remainder taken from reference TRBV19 and TRBJ1-2, is DGGITQSPKYLFRKEGQNVTLSCEQNLNHDAMYWYRQDPGQGLRLIYYSQIVNDFQKGDIAEGYSVSREKKESFPLTVTSAQKNPTAFYLCASSMKGVYGYTFGSGTRLTVV.

This clone showed up just once. The gene calls are TRBV30 and TRBJ2-7, with D uncertain. Trimming cost V 0 bases and J 4 bases, with 10 bases left between them. CDR1 GTSNPN and CDR2 SVGIG come from the germline V gene (reference sequence). The CDR3 has 13 amino acids. The CDR3 protein is CAWSVGLGYEQYF. CDR3 sequence (DNA): TGTGCCTGGAGTGTAGGTCTGGGATACGAGCAGTACTTC.

This chain connects TRBV11-3 to TRBJ2-7; 8 bases are shared with TRBD1. The length of the CDR3 is 15 residues. CDR1 SGHNT and CDR2 YENEEA come from the germline V gene. Trimming removed 0 bases from V and 6 bases from J; junction bases left unmatched: 7. CDR3 protein: CASSLDGAGGAEQYF. DNA of the CDR3: TGTGCCAGCAGCTTAGATGGCGCAGGGGGCGCCGAGCAGTACTTC. Based on the CDR3 plus reference TRBV11-3 and TRBJ2-7, the full variable domain is EAGVVQSPRYKIIEKKQPVAFWCNPISGHNTLYWYLQNLGQGPELLIRYENEEAVDDSQLPKDRFSAERLKGVDSTLKIQPAELGDSAVYLCASSLDGAGGAEQYFGPGTRLTVT.

This rearrangement joins TRBV19 to TRBJ1-4; possible D gene TRBD1, 5 bases. V lost 3 bases, J lost 7 bases, and 12 bases lay in between. Germline CDR1 is LNHDA and CDR2 is SQIVND (reference sequence). The CDR3 contains 14 residues. CDR3 coding DNA: TGTGCCAGTAGTATGGGACGAGGAGGTGAAAAACTGTTTTTT. Residues: CASSMGRGGEKLFF.

V is TRBV6-5 and J is TRBJ1-1, with TRBD1 as a possible D gene (5 bases). The V end lost 1 base, the J end lost 1 base, and 10 bases lay between the germline ends. Germline CDR1 and CDR2: MNHEY and SVGAGI. This CDR3 has 15 residues. CDR3 protein: CASSYWSTGNTEAFF. As DNA, the CDR3 is TGTGCCAGCAGTTACTGGTCTACAGGGAACACTGAAGCTTTCTTT.

The chain is built from TRBV27 and TRBJ1-2, with 8 bases fitting TRBD1. The CDR3 consists of 19 residues. CDR1 is MNHEY, CDR2 SMNVEV, per germline (reference sequence). Trimming removed 5 bases from V and 3 bases from J; junction bases left unmatched: 20. As DNA, the CDR3 is TGTGCCAGCAGTGGTTTTTTAGGACAGGGTGACGGTTCTGACTATGGCTACACCTTC. It codes for CASSGFLGQGDGSDYGYTF.

The chain employs TRBV6-1 and TRBJ1-1, with TRBD1 identical over 7 bases. V lost 5 bases to trimming and J lost 7 bases; unmatched junction nucleotides: 7. The CDR3 runs to 13 residues. The germline V gene has CDR1 MNHNS and CDR2 SASEGT. For the CDR3, the DNA is TGTGCCAGCAGTCCCCGTAGGGGGCTTGAAGCTTTCTTT. Amino acid sequence: CASSPRRGLEAFF.

The rearrangement uses TRBV9 and TRBJ2-4; D is possibly TRBD2 (5 bases). The germline CDR1 and CDR2 sequences are SGDLS and YYNGEE. The CDR3 sequence is 13 residues long. Trimming left V 3 bases short and J 5 bases short, with 9 bases between. Written as DNA, the CDR3 is TGTGCCAGCAGCGCGGGCGGGCAAAACATTCAGTACTTC. It encodes CASSAGGQNIQYF.

The chain combines TRBV27 with TRBJ2-1, with 9 nucleotides matching TRBD1. The CDR3 is 13 residues long. V gave up 10 bases and J gave up 2 bases; unmatched junction bases: 3. Germline V lookup: CDR1 MNHEY, CDR2 SMNVEV (reference sequence). The CDR3 DNA reads as TGTGCCACTAGGACAGGGGCCTACAATGAGCAGTTCTTC. Amino acids: CATRTGAYNEQFF.

The rearrangement uses TRBV20-1 and TRBJ2-7; D is undetermined. V lost 0 bases to trimming and J lost 5 bases, with 5 bases between them. The length of the CDR3 is 11 residues. In germline, CDR1 is DFQATT, CDR2 SNEGSKA (reference sequence). DNA of the CDR3: TGCAGTGCTAGAGATTACCACGAGCAGTACTTC. Protein: CSARDYHEQYF.

This chain uses TRBV19 with TRBJ1-6; TRBD1 aligns across 10 bases. The CDR3 extends over 16 amino acids. Germline V gives CDR1 LNHDA, CDR2 SQIVND (reference sequence). J gave up 5 bases and V 5 bases, and 6 bases lay outside the gene matches. The CDR3 protein is CASSSIGTGDNSPLHF. The CDR3 nucleotides are TGTGCCAGTAGTTCCATCGGGACAGGGGATAATTCACCCCTCCACTTT.

The chain uses TRBV4-2 and TRBJ2-7, with 9 bases that match TRBD2. Germline values: CDR1 LGHNA, CDR2 YNFKEQ. The CDR3 spans 16 residues. Germline trimming cut 1 base from V and 2 bases from J; bases unmatched to any gene: 6. The CDR3 DNA reads TGTGCCAGCAGCCAAGTATCTAGCGGGGAGACCTACGAGCAGTACTTC. Its translation is CASSQVSSGETYEQYF.

Note on this clone: At one end the junction does not follow the germline gene, possibly because of a read error. Other nucleotide sequences in the sample specify the same CDR3. The chain combines TRBV5-1 with TRBJ2-7; D is perhaps TRBD1 (6 bases). The CDR3 covers 14 residues. Germline CDR1 reads SGHRS; CDR2 reads YFSETQ. This CDR3 is CASSLADRFYEQYF. CDR3 DNA sequence: TGTGCCAGCAGCTTGGCCGACAGGTTTTACGAGCAGTACTTC.